This T cell receptor beta chain was sequenced for a study of T cell responses to AZD1222 COVID-19 vaccine (dated by TCRdb to 2020 to 2023). As for the study more broadly: A total of approximately 240 trial participants underwent TCR sequencing, of whom about 200 received two doses of AZD1222 and some 25 received two doses of the MenACWY control vaccine. Enrollment into the trials was organized by age into subgroups of 18-55, 56-69 and 70-plus years, and those subgroups contained approximately 150, 30 and 60 TCR-sequenced participants, respectively.

The CDR3 regions of human TCRbeta chains were analyzed by immunosequencing. Regarding the original processing steps: TCRs in the repertoires were compared against a reference library of SARS-CoV-2-specific TCRs that had been generated with the MIRA antigen-specificity platform. Breadth was defined as the fraction of unique TCRs that were SARS-CoV-2-associated, and depth was defined as the fraction of total T cells that were SARS-CoV-2-associated. Using the MIRA data, each spike-specific TCR was assigned both to the spike region to which the TCR was reactive and to a CD4 or CD8 class. Log10-transformed breadth and depth values were compared by one-way ANOVA with Sidak's multiple comparisons tests. Here the immuneACCESS table is served through TCRdb, limited to in-frame sequences with V and J called. Missing clones are a known gap in these copies; in checked studies unresolved V genes cover under half, and the rest lacks a known reason. V, J and clone size are taken as reported in that table, and D and trimming were inferred from the DNA itself. This sample comprises about 110,000 clones, 88% of them detected only once. The ten largest account for about 6.8% of the sample.

Concerning this clone: There is no known antigen for this receptor. Base qualities are not provided; no much larger clone lies one nucleotide away.

The trim is 0 bases for V and 8 bases for J, with a gap of 15 bases between the germline ends. The CDR3 runs 15 amino acids, cysteine and phenylalanine included. The DNA shown is the 45-base CDR3, in frame from base 1. The CDR1 and CDR2 encoded by the germline V gene are SGHRS and YFSETQ. The label giving this sample's time point can be read as: about 28 days (+/-7) after the second vaccine dose. Because spike-specific TCR depth and breadth did not differ between the two schedules, AZD1222 recipients who got a second dose at roughly 4 weeks were pooled with those who got a second dose at roughly 12 weeks. Vaccinee samples were obtained from the UK trials COV001 and COV002, which included a single-blind randomized controlled phase 2/3 trial of AZD1222 (ChAdOx1 nCoV-19) in healthy adults. Trial participant PBMC samples were collected at day 0 and day 28 after the second dose for TCRbeta chain sequencing.

Points the paper makes about the study in general: Reportedly, close to half of the unique spike-specific TCRs recognized epitopes lying outside the regions that are mutated in the B.1.351 and B.1.1.7 variants. The vaccine-associated CD4 TCRs covered the entire spike protein, and the dominant responses fell in regions 160-218 and 743-854. In the small 56-69-year group, the increase in depth fell short of significance, most likely because of low power. Because no day 14 peak-response samples were available, repertoires were characterized only after the peak T cell response. A significant rise in spike-specific TCR breadth and depth was observed after two AZD1222 doses relative to day 0 and relative to MenACWY recipients. Conclusions about previously exposed vaccinees are limited because only five to seven AZD1222 recipients were SARS-CoV-2 seropositive at baseline. Participants were mostly white British and included more females than males, and it was suggested by the authors that clonal diversity may have been underestimated.

The chain was built from TRBV5-1 and TRBJ2-1; tentative D gene TRBD2, with 6 bases matching. The sequencing used peripheral blood, collected 28 days after the second AZD1222 dose. The receptor was isolated from an adult who received the AZD1222 COVID-19 vaccine. The DNA sequence reads TGCGCCAGCAGCTTGGCCCGGGACTCCCCCGATGAGCAGTTCTTC. The encoded protein is CASSLARDSPDEQFF.